This T cell receptor beta chain was retrieved from a study of T cell responses to AZD1222 COVID-19 vaccine. Whole-study results and caveats: Across spike, vaccine-associated CD4 TCRs were found, dominant at 160-218 and 743-854. Baseline seropositivity occurred in only a handful of AZD1222 recipients. Clonal diversity was possibly underestimated; the donors were predominantly white British and more often female.

Method: immunoSEQ multiplex PCR; TCRdb's copy keeps in-frame clones and lacks some. The sample has some 120,000 clones; around 84% are singletons. To note about this clone: No antigen is known for it.

The study pooled second doses at about 4 or about 12 weeks. CDR3 size: 12 residues. V lost 8 bases and J lost 6, with 13 bases in between. The chain carries TRBV12-3 or TRBV12-4 and TRBJ2-5; the D gene is possibly TRBD1 (6 bases). Sequenced here: peripheral blood, sampled 28 days after the second AZD1222 dose. The source is an adult who received the AZD1222 COVID-19 vaccine. The CDR3 here is CASRTGPKTQYF. CDR3 coding DNA: TGTGCCAGCCGCACAGGGCCCAAGACCCAGTACTTC.